The 5 T cell receptor beta chains listed next were all sequenced from one sample in a study of T-cell memory formation after mild COVID-19. TCRdb independently ran MiXCR on the 5' RACE reads; one entry per CDR3 protein. The sample holds about 430,000 distinct CDR3 sequences, 24% seen once. Sequenced: PBMCs or a T cell subset sorted from them (not recorded which). Receptor source: an adult woman who had mild COVID-19 (a few samples of this study predate the infection). Cell type and time point are not known.

The chain uses TRBV12-3 or TRBV12-4 and TRBJ2-1; D possibly corresponds to TRBD1 (6 bases). Deletions cut 6 bases from V and 9 bases from J, with 12 bases between. The CDR3 length is 12 residues. CDR3 DNA sequence: TGTGCCAGCAGCTCCATAGGGGGTGAGCAGTTCTTC. Translation: CASSSIGGEQFF.

This clonotype was observed a handful of times. The chain recombines TRBV7-8 with TRBJ2-7; 7 bases map to TRBD1. The germline V gene encodes CDR1 SGHVS and CDR2 FQNEAQ. J was trimmed by 5 bases and V by 4 bases; bases with no gene match: 5. The CDR3 length is 13 residues. The CDR3 DNA sequence: TGTGCCAGCAGCTCACAGGGGTCGCACGAGCAGTACTTC. Translating it yields CASSSQGSHEQYF.

The V call is TRBV5-1, the J call TRBJ1-2; D is unresolved. This CDR3 has 17 amino acids. Trimming shortened V by 1 base and J by 0 bases, and 16 bases separated the two germline ends. CDR1 and CDR2 from the germline V gene are SGHRS and YFSETQ. CDR3: CASSLTLRTVPNYGYTF. Here the CDR3 DNA reads TGCGCCAGCAGCTTGACCCTCCGGACTGTTCCTAACTATGGCTACACCTTC.

The rearrangement joins TRBV5-1 to TRBJ1-1; D is unresolved. This CDR3 spans 14 amino acids. Trimming left V 5 bases short and J 1 base short, with 12 bases between. Germline CDR1 reads SGHRS; CDR2 reads YFSETQ. CDR3 DNA: TGCGCCAGCAGGTGGTCGGACGGGAACACTGAAGCTTTCTTT. This codes for CASRWSDGNTEAFF.

This clonotype showed up just a few times. The genes are TRBV5-1 and TRBJ2-1, with 11 bases identical to TRBD2. The CDR3 is 16 amino acids. J was trimmed by 3 bases and V by 4 bases; bases with no gene match: 6. Germline V gene data show CDR1 as SGHRS and CDR2 as YFSETQ. The CDR3 sequence is CASSAPGLADYNEQFF. CDR3 nucleotide sequence: TGCGCCAGCAGCGCGCCGGGACTAGCGGACTACAATGAGCAGTTCTTC.